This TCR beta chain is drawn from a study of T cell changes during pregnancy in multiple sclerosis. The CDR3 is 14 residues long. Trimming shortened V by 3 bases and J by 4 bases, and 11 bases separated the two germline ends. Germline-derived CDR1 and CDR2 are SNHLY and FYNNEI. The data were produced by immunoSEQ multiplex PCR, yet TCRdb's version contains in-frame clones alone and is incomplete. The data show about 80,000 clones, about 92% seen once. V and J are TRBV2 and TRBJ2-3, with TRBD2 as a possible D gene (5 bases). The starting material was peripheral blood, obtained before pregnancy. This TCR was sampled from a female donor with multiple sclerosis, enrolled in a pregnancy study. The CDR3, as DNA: TGTGCCAGCAGTGAGGACCTCGGGGCAGATACGCAGTATTTT. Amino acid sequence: CASSEDLGADTQYF.